The 9 T cell receptor beta chains presented below share a single source sample, sequenced in a study of T cell clonality in common variable immunodeficiency. Here immunoSEQ multiplex PCR was the method, and the copy in TCRdb shows in-frame clones only, minus some. In total the sample includes over 35,000 clones, none of them seen once. Sequencing was carried out using peripheral blood mononuclear cells. These receptor sequences come from a person aged 18 to 75 in good health.

This clone was picked up many times. The read ends 3 residues early relative to the CDR3; the germline J gene fills the gap. The rearrangement links TRBV2 to TRBJ2-5, with 7 bases that match TRBD2. CDR1 and CDR2 from the germline V gene are SNHLY and FYNNEI. V was clipped by 1 base and J by 5 bases; unmatched bases: 7. The CDR3 is 15 residues long. The CDR3 sequence is CASSEGSAGGETQYF. CDR3 bases read: TGTGCCAGCAGTGAAGGCAGCGCCGGGGGGGAGACC.

In this sample, this clone turned up many times. The CDR3 is cut off 3 residues early in the read; its end comes from the germline J gene. The V and J genes are TRBV5-4 and TRBJ2-7, with D possibly matching TRBD1 (5 bases). There are 14 residues in the CDR3. CDR1 is SGHNT and CDR2 is YYREEE in the germline V gene (reference sequence). V lost 3 bases and J lost 2, with 12 bases in between. This CDR3 is CASSSDRDTYEQYF. CDR3 bases read: TGTGCCAGCAGCTCAGACAGAGATACCTACGAG.

In its sample, this clone was seen many times. The read ends 3 residues early relative to the CDR3; the germline J gene fills the gap. The sample holds other DNA sequences that translate to the same CDR3. The chain joins TRBV5-1 to TRBJ1-6, with 8 bases fitting TRBD1. The CDR3 extends over 14 amino acids. Germline V gene sequence: CDR1 SGHRS, CDR2 YFSETQ. J gave up 7 bases and V 3 bases, and 3 bases lay outside the gene matches. The part of the CDR3 DNA that was read is TGCGCCAGCAGCTCTGACAGGGGCAATTCACCC. Protein: CASSSDRGNSP. The whole CDR3 protein reads CASSSDRGNSPLHF. Based on the CDR3 plus reference TRBV5-1 and TRBJ1-6, the full variable domain is KAGVTQTPRYLIKTRGQQVTLSCSPISGHRSVSWYQQTPGQGLQFLFEYFSETQRNKGNFPGRFSGRQFSNSRSEMNVSTLELGDSALYLCASSSDRGNSPLHFGNGTRLTVT.

This clone was counted many times. The DNA ends 3 residues before the CDR3 does, and the rest of the CDR3 is filled in from the germline J gene. The V gene is TRBV5-1, the J gene TRBJ1-1, with TRBD1 identical over 7 bases. The CDR3 is 15 amino acids. Germline-derived CDR1 and CDR2 are SGHRS and YFSETQ. J lost 5 bases, V lost 0 bases, and 7 bases had no gene match. CDR3 DNA (partial): TGCGCCAGCAGCTTGGGAGACAGGGAGTGGACTGAA. Translated, it gives CASSLGDREWTE. The whole CDR3 protein is CASSLGDREWTEAFF.

This clone was counted ten times or more. From the germline J gene comes the end of the CDR3, since the read stops 3 residues before it. The rearrangement uses TRBV4-1 and TRBJ2-7, with 7 nucleotides matching TRBD1. Germline values: CDR1 MGHRA, CDR2 YSYEKL. This CDR3 has 11 amino acids. The V gene end was trimmed by 6 bases and the J gene end by 6 bases; junction bases not matched to a gene: 2. The CDR3 DNA, read in part, is TGCGCCAGCAGTGCAGGGGGCGAG. Protein product: CASSAGGE. Given in full, the CDR3 is CASSAGGEQYF.

This clone was found many times. The CDR3 goes on 3 residues after the read ends, and that part is filled in from the germline J gene. V usage is TRBV20-1 and J usage is TRBJ2-1; TRBD2 aligns across 8 bases. Trimming cost V 2 bases and J 0 bases; bases outside gene matches: 0. CDR1 is DFQATT and CDR2 is SNEGSKA in the germline V gene (reference sequence). This CDR3 comprises 14 residues. The CDR3 loop is CSARRGGSYNEQFF. The part of the CDR3 DNA that was read is TGCAGTGCTAGACGGGGGGGCTCCTACAATGAG.

This clone was found many times. The read gets to within 3 residues of the CDR3 end, and the germline J gene fills in the rest. The V call is TRBV5-1, the J call TRBJ2-6; D may be TRBD2 (6 bases). The CDR3 has 16 amino acids. Trimming stripped 0 bases from V and 4 bases from J, with 11 bases between. Germline V gene data show CDR1 as SGHRS and CDR2 as YFSETQ. CDR3 bases read: TGCGCCAGCAGCTTGGGCGGGGTTGGGGGGGCCAACGTC. This gives the protein CASSLGGVGGANV. The whole CDR3 protein is CASSLGGVGGANVLTF.

The sample holds many counts of this clone. The read ends 3 residues early relative to the CDR3; the germline J gene fills the gap. This sequence joins TRBV11-3 and TRBJ2-7; D is ambiguous. Germline CDR1 and CDR2: SGHNT and YENEEA. V shed 1 base and J shed 1 base, with 11 bases lying between them. CDR3 length: 15 amino acids. CDR3: CASSLGGGRSYEQYF. The CDR3 DNA, read in part, is TGTGCCAGCAGCTTAGGCGGCGGCAGATCCTACGAG.

This clone was picked up many times. Sequencing ends 3 residues short of the CDR3 end; the germline J gene provides the rest. The rearrangement links TRBV2 to TRBJ1-2; 9 nucleotides match TRBD1. CDR1 SNHLY and CDR2 FYNNEI come from the germline V gene. V was pared by 5 bases and J by 1 base, with 5 bases of the junction left unmatched. The CDR3 length is 15 residues. CDR3 DNA (partial): TGTGCCAGCAGTTCCGGGACAGGGTTTAACTATGGC. Translating it yields CASSSGTGFNYG. From start to end, the CDR3 is CASSSGTGFNYGYTF.